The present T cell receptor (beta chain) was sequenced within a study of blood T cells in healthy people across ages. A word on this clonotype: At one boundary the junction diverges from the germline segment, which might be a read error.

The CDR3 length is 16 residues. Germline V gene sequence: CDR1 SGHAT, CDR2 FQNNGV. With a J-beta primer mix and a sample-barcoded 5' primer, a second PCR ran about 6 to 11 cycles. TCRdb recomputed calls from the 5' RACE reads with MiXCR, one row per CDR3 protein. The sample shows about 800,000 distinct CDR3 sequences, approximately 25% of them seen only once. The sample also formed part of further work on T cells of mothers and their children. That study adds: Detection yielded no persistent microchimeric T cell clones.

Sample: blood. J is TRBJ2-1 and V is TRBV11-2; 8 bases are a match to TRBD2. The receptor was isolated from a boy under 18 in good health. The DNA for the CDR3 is TGTGCCAGCAACTTAGCCGGGCGGGGGGACTACAATGAGCAGTTCTTC. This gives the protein CASNLAGRGDYNEQFF.